The 4 T cell receptor beta chains presented below share a single source sample, sequenced in a study of blood T cell repertoires in COVID-19. Repertoires were generated with immunoSEQ multiplex PCR, while TCRdb's copy carries only in-frame clones and drops some. The sample holds 50,000 to 65,000 clones, about 90% seen once. Sequencing input: peripheral blood. The receptors come from a human donor in a cohort sampled during active COVID-19.

At least ten counts were recorded for this clone. The chain employs TRBV5-4 and TRBJ2-2; possibly TRBD1 for D (5 bases). The V gene's germline CDR1 is SGHNT and CDR2 YYREEE (reference sequence). Trimming took 4 bases from V and 6 from J, leaving 10 bases between them. This CDR3 contains 13 residues. CDR3 DNA: TGTGCCAGCAGCAGGCAGGGATCCGGGGAGCTGTTTTTT. This gives the protein CASSRQGSGELFF.

V is TRBV18 and J is TRBJ2-3; no definite D call. CDR3 length: 15 residues. Between the trimmed V and J ends, which lost 1 base and 0 bases, there was a span of 8 bases. CDR1 and CDR2 from the germline V gene are KGHSH and LQKENI. The CDR3 region has the DNA TGTGCCAGCTCACCACGGTTCAGTAGCACAGATACGCAGTATTTT. It is translated as CASSPRFSSTDTQYF.

This chain uses TRBV28 with TRBJ2-7; 10 nucleotides align to TRBD2. This CDR3 contains 17 residues. Unmatched junction bases numbered 16, after V lost 6 bases and J lost 5 bases. Germline assignment: CDR1 MDHEN and CDR2 SYDVKM. CDR3: CASRLTPGASGSHEQYF. The CDR3 region has the DNA TGTGCCAGCAGACTAACCCCAGGGGCTAGCGGGAGCCACGAGCAGTACTTC.

The chain couples TRBV27 to TRBJ2-2; 10 bases map to TRBD1. Germline assignment: CDR1 MNHEY and CDR2 SMNVEV (reference sequence). V lost 10 bases to trimming and J lost 3 bases; unmatched junction nucleotides: 20. The CDR3 has 19 residues. CDR3 DNA: TGTGCCATCTCGGTCCGGGACAGGGGCCACCCAAGGGACACCGGGGAGCTGTTTTTT. Protein sequence: CAISVRDRGHPRDTGELFF.